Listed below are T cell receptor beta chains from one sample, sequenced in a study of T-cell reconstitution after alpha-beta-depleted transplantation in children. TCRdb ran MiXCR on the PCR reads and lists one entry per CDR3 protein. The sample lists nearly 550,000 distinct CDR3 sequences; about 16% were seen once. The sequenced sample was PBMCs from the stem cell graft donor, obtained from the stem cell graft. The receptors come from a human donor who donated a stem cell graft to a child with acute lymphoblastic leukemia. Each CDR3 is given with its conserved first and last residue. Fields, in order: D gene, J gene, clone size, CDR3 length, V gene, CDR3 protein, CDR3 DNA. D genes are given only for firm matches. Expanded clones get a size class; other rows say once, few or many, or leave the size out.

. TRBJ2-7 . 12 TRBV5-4 CASSLAVDEQYF TGTGCCAGCAGCTTGGCCGTCGACGAGCAGTACTTC
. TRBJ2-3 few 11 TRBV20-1 CSASKADTQYF TGCAGTGCGTCTAAGGCAGATACGCAGTATTTT
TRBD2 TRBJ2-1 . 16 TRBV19 CASSIGTSGAYNEQFF TGTGCCAGTAGTATAGGGACTAGCGGAGCCTACAATGAGCAGTTCTTC
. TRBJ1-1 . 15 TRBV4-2 CASSQGGTQGTEAFF TGTGCCAGCAGCCAAGGGGGGACCCAAGGTACTGAAGCTTTCTTT
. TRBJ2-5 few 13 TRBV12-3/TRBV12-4 CASSQDREGTQYF TGTGCCAGCAGTCAGGACAGGGAGGGGACCCAGTACTTC
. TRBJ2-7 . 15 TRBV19 CASSIAPDSSYEQYF TGTGCCAGTAGTATCGCCCCGGACAGTTCCTACGAGCAGTACTTC
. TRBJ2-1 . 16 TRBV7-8 CASSLEGGSSYNEQFF TGTGCCAGCAGCTTAGAAGGCGGAAGCTCCTACAATGAGCAGTTCTTC
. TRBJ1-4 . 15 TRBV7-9 CASSLTEGVREKLFF TGTGCCAGCAGCTTAACCGAAGGGGTCAGGGAAAAACTGTTTTTT
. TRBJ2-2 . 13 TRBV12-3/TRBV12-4 CASPGVRAGELFF TGTGCCAGCCCGGGAGTGAGGGCCGGGGAGCTGTTTTTT
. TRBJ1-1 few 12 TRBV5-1 CASQHQNTEAFF TGCGCCAGCCAGCATCAGAACACTGAAGCTTTCTTT
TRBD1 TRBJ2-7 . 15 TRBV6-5 CASSYSTGIDYEQYF TGTGCCAGCAGTTACTCGACAGGGATTGACTACGAGCAGTACTTC
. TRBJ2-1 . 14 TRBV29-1 CSGLGGTSYNEQFF TGCAGCGGTCTCGGAGGGACCTCCTACAATGAGCAGTTCTTC
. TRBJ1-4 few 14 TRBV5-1 CASSLVSTNEKLFF TGCGCCAGCAGCTTGGTCTCAACTAATGAAAAACTGTTTTTT
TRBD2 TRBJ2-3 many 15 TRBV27 CASTSGGPGGDTQYF TGTGCCAGCACATCGGGAGGGCCGGGGGGTGATACGCAGTATTTT
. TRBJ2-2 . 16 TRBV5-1 CASSLGPGSNTGELFF TGCGCCAGCAGCTTGGGTCCAGGATCGAACACCGGGGAGCTGTTTTTT
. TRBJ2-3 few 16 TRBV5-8 CASSLATGLSTDTQYF TGTGCCAGCAGCTTGGCTACAGGCCTCTCCACAGATACGCAGTATTTT
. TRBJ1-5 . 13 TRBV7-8 CASSFTVNQPQHF TGTGCCAGCAGCTTTACAGTCAATCAGCCCCAGCATTTT
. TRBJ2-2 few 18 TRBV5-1 CASSLASGLTANTGELFF TGCGCCAGCAGCTTGGCCTCGGGCCTCACCGCGAACACCGGGGAGCTGTTTTTT
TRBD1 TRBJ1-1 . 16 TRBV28 CASSLRTGGRNAEAFF TGTGCCAGCAGTCTGCGGACAGGGGGACGGAACGCTGAAGCTTTCTTT
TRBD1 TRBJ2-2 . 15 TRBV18 CASSPPGQSTGELFF TGTGCCAGCTCACCACCGGGACAGTCCACCGGGGAGCTGTTTTTT
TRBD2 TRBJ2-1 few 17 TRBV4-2 CASSQEGRAGVPNEQFF TGTGCCAGCAGCCAAGAAGGAAGAGCGGGAGTCCCTAATGAGCAGTTCTTC
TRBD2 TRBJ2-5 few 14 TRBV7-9 CASSPVAGEETQYF TGTGCCAGCAGCCCGGTAGCGGGGGAAGAGACCCAGTACTTC
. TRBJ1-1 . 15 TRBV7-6 CASRRGARGLGEAFF TGTGCCAGCAGGCGGGGCGCGCGGGGACTAGGGGAAGCTTTCTTT
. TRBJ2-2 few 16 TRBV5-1 CASSLVAAKDAGELFF TGCGCCAGCAGCTTGGTGGCAGCGAAGGACGCCGGGGAGCTGTTTTTT
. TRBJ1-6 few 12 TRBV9 CASSTTNSPLHF TGTGCCAGCAGCACAACAAATTCACCCCTCCACTTT
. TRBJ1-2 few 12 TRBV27 CASRGLDYGYTF TGTGCCAGCAGGGGACTTGACTATGGCTACACCTTC
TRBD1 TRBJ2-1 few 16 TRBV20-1 CSARAPAGQANNEQFF TGCAGTGCTAGAGCCCCGGCGGGACAGGCAAACAATGAGCAGTTCTTC
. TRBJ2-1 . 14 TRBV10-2 CASSESWTYNEQFF TGCGCCAGCAGTGAGTCGTGGACCTACAATGAGCAGTTCTTC
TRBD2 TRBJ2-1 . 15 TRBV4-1 CASSPASGNYNEQFF TGCGCCAGCAGCCCTGCTAGCGGAAATTACAATGAGCAGTTCTTC
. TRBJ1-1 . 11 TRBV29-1 CSAEPQGEAFF TGCAGCGCCGAACCCCAAGGGGAAGCTTTCTTT
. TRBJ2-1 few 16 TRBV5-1 CASSLGGRGSYNEQFF TGCGCCAGCAGCTTAGGAGGAAGGGGATCCTACAATGAGCAGTTCTTC
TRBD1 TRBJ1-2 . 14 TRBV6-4 CASQPGTGDYGYTF TGTGCCAGCCAGCCGGGGACAGGAGATTATGGCTACACCTTC
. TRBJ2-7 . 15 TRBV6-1 CARERTRSGLYEQYF TGTGCCAGAGAAAGGACTCGCTCGGGACTCTACGAGCAGTACTTC
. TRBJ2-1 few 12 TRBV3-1 CASSQAFDEQFF TGTGCCAGCAGCCAAGCGTTCGATGAGCAGTTCTTC
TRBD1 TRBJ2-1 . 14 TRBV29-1 CSAEPGQGDNEQFF TGCAGCGCTGAACCGGGACAGGGGGACAATGAGCAGTTCTTC
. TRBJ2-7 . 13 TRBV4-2 CASSQGTRYEQYF TGTGCCAGCAGCCAGGGAACCAGGTACGAGCAGTACTTC
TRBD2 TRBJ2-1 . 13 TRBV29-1 CSALAGYYNEQFF TGCAGCGCCCTAGCGGGATACTACAATGAGCAGTTCTTC
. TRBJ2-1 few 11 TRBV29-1 CSVAIKDEQFF TGCAGCGTCGCGATAAAGGATGAGCAGTTCTTC
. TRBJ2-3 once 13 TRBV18 CASSPFREDTQYF TGTGCCAGCTCACCATTTAGGGAAGATACGCAGTATTTT
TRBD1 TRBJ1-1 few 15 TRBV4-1 CASSIPGQAGTEAFF TGCGCCAGCAGCATTCCGGGACAGGCGGGCACTGAAGCTTTCTTT
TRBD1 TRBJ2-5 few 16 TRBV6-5 CASSYYWQGELETQYF TGTGCCAGCAGTTACTATTGGCAGGGGGAATTGGAGACCCAGTACTTC
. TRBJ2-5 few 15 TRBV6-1 CASSKGQLLGETQYF TGTGCCAGCAGTAAAGGACAGCTACTTGGGGAGACCCAGTACTTC
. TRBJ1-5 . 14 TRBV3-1 CASRPLYSNQPQHF TGTGCCAGCAGACCTCTATACAGCAATCAGCCCCAGCATTTT
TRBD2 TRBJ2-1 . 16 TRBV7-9 CASSLTILAGNNEQFF TGTGCCAGCAGCTTAACGATACTAGCGGGTAACAATGAGCAGTTCTTC
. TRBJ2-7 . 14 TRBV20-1 CSARQVGAFYEQYF TGCAGTGCTAGACAGGTGGGAGCATTCTACGAGCAGTACTTC
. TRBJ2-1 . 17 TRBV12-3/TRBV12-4 CASSFEGFTFTYNEQFF TGTGCCAGCAGTTTTGAGGGCTTCACTTTTACCTACAATGAGCAGTTCTTC
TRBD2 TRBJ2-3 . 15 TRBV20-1 CSARVLAGAKDTQYF TGCAGTGCTAGAGTGTTAGCGGGAGCTAAAGATACGCAGTATTTT
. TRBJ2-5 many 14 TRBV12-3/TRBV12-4 CASSLWGPQETQYF TGTGCCAGCAGTTTATGGGGGCCCCAAGAGACCCAGTACTTC
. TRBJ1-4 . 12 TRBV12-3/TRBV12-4 CASRSGAAKLFF TGTGCCAGCAGGTCGGGGGCAGCAAAACTGTTTTTT